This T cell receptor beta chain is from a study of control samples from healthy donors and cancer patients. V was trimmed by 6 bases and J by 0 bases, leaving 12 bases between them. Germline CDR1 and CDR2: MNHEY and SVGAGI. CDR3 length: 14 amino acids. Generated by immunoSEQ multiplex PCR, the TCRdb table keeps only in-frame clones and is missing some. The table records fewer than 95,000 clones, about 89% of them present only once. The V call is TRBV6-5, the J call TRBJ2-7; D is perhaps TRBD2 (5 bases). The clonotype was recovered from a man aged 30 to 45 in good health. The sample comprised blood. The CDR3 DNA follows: TGTGCCAGCAGCCCGGGGATACCCTCCTACGAGCAGTACGTC. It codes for CASSPGIPSYEQYV.